This T cell receptor beta chain was identified in a study of neurological immune-mediated disorders. Notes on the study in general: Levels of TCR clonal expansion peaked in HTLV-1-associated myelopathy and reached their lowest in multiple sclerosis, under those of healthy controls.

The CDR3 length is 13 residues. In germline, CDR1 is SGHRS, CDR2 YFSETQ. V lost 4 bases, J lost 8 bases, and 15 bases lay in between. Synthesis of cDNA was performed by 5'RACE using 10-nucleotide random UMIs. In each sequencing run, over 170 million TCR-beta sequences were generated from 15-18 subjects. TCRdb processed the 5' RACE reads anew with MiXCR; each CDR3 protein has one entry. Of 32,000 or so distinct CDR3 sequences in the sample, roughly 12% were seen once. Healthy control samples came from blood bank volunteers in Maryland, USA. This clonotype has ten or more counts. Its antigen is as yet unknown.

The chain links TRBV5-1 to TRBJ1-1; TRBD1 is a possible D gene (6 bases). The TCR sequence derives from a woman aged 60-75 years in good health. The specimen sequenced was PBMCs. The CDR3 DNA is TGCGCCAGCAGCCCCGGGGGGCCCTTGGAAGCTTTCTTT. It is translated as CASSPGGPLEAFF.